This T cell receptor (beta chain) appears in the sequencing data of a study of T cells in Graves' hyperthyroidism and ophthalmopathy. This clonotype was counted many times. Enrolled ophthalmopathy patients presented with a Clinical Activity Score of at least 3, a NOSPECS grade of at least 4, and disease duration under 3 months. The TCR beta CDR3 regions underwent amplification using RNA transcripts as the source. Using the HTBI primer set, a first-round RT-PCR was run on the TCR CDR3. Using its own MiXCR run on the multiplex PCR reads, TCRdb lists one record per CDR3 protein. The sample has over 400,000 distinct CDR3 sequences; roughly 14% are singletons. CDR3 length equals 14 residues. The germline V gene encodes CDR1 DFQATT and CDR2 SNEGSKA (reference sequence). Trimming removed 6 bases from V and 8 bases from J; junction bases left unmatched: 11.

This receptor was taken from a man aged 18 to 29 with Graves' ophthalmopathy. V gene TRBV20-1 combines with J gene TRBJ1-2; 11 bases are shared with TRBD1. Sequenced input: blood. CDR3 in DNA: TGCAGTGCGATAGGGGGGACAGGGGGTGCAGGCTACACCTTC. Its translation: CSAIGGTGGAGYTF.